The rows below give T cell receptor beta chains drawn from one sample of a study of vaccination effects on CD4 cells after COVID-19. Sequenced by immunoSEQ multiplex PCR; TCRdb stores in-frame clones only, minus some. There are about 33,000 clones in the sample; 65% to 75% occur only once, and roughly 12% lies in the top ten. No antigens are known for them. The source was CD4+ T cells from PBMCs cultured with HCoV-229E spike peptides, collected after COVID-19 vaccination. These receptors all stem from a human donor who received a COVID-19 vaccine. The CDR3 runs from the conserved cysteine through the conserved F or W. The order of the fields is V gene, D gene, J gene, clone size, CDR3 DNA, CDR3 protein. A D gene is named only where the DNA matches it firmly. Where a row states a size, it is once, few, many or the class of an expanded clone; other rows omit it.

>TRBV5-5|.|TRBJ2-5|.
TGTGCCAGCAGCTTGATAGGAGGTCAAGAGACCCAGTACTTC
CASSLIGGQETQYF
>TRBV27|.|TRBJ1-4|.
TGTGCCAGCAGTTCCAGGGAATCCCCCAATAATGAAAAACTGTTTTTT
CASSSRESPNNEKLFF
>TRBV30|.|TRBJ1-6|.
TGTGCCTGGGCCGCAGGAGGCAGGCCTTCACCCCTCCACTTT
CAWAAGGRPSPLHF
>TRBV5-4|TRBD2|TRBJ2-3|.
TGTGCCAGCAGCTTGGAACTAGCGTCGACAGATACGCAGTATTTT
CASSLELASTDTQYF
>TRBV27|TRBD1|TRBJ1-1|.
TGTGCCAGCAGTGAAATGAGGCCTTACAAGTCCAGGGGGACTGAAGCTTTCTTT
CASSEMRPYKSRGTEAFF
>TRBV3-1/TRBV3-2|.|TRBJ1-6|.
TGTGCCAGCAGCCAAGATTGGCCCAGTTTCTATAATTCACCCCTCCACTTT
CASSQDWPSFYNSPLHF
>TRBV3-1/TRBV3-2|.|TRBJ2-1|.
TGTGCCAGCAGGGTTGGCGATGAGCAGTTCTTC
CASRVGDEQFF
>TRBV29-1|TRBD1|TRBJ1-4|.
TGCAGCGCGGGACAGGGTCGTGAAAAACTGTTTTTT
CSAGQGREKLFF
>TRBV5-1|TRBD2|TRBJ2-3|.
TGCGCCAGCAGCTTTCAAACGGGGGGGTTTAGCACAGATACGCAGTATTTT
CASSFQTGGFSTDTQYF
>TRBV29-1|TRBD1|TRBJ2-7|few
TGCAGCGCCCGCTTACAGGGGGCCCTCTACGAGCAGTACTTC
CSARLQGALYEQYF
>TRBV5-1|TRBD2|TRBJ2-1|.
TGCGCCAGCAGCCAACTAGCGGGGGCTCCCAATGAGCAGTTCTTC
CASSQLAGAPNEQFF
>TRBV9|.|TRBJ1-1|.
TGTGCCAGCAGGCACAAGAACACTGAAGCTTTCTTT
CASRHKNTEAFF
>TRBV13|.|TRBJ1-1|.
TGTGCCAGCAGCTTAGTTGGTATGAACACTGAAGCTTTCTTT
CASSLVGMNTEAFF
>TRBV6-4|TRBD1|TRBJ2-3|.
TGTGCCAGCAGTGGAGGACAGGGGGCTACAGATACGCAGTATTTT
CASSGGQGATDTQYF
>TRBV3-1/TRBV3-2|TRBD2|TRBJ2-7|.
TGTGCCAGCAGCCAAGCGGGAGGCATAAACTCCTACGAGCAGTACTTC
CASSQAGGINSYEQYF
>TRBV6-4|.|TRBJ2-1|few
TGTGCCAGCAGTGACTGGGTAGGCGCCTACAATGAGCAGTTCTTC
CASSDWVGAYNEQFF
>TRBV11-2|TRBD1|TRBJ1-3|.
TGTGCCAGCAGCTTACCCCCCGGGACAGGGAACACCATATATTTT
CASSLPPGTGNTIYF
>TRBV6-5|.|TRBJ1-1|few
TGTGCCAGCAGTTACTCGTTTCAGGGGAACACTGAAGCTTTCTTT
CASSYSFQGNTEAFF
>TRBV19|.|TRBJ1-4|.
TGTGCCAGTAGCGGTCTCGGTCGGTATAGCGAAAAACTGTTTTTT
CASSGLGRYSEKLFF
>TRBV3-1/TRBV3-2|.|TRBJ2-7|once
TGTGCCAGCAGCCAAGGAGACTTGACCTTAAGCTCCTACGAGCAGTACTTC
CASSQGDLTLSSYEQYF
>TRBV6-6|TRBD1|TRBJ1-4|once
TGTGCCAGCAGGCAGGGGGCAACTAATGAAAAACTGTTTTTT
CASRQGATNEKLFF
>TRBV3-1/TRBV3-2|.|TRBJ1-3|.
TGTGCCAGCAGCCAAGATCCAACAAACTCTGGAAACACCATATATTTT
CASSQDPTNSGNTIYF
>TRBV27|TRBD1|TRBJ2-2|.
TGTGCCAGCAGTTCATACAGGGGCGGGGAGCTGTTTTTT
CASSSYRGGELFF
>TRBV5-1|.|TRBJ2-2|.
TGCGCCAGCAGCTTGGCGGGGGATCGTGCCGGGGAGCTGTTTTTT
CASSLAGDRAGELFF
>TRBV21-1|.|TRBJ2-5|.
TGTGCCAGCAGCGCAAACTTTAGCCGGGAGACCCAGTACTTC
CASSANFSRETQYF
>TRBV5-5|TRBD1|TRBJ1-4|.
TGTGCCAGCAGCTGGGACAGGGGGCTACATAATGAAAAACTGTTTTTT
CASSWDRGLHNEKLFF
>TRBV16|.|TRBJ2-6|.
TGTGCCAGCAGCCAAACGGGCTCTGGGGCCAACGTCCTGACTTTC
CASSQTGSGANVLTF
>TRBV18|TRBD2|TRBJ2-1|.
TGTGCCAGCTCACCAGCTAGCGGGAGGACTAATGAGCAGTTCTTC
CASSPASGRTNEQFF
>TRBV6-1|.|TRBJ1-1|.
TGTGCCAGCAGTGAAAATTGGGGTGGACTTGAAGCTTTCTTT
CASSENWGGLEAFF
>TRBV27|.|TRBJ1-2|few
TGTGCCAGCAGTTTATCAGGCTCCGACTATGGCTACACCTTC
CASSLSGSDYGYTF
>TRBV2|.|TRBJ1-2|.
TGTGCCAGCACTCCCGAGAGGTTGAGGGGCTACACCTTC
CASTPERLRGYTF